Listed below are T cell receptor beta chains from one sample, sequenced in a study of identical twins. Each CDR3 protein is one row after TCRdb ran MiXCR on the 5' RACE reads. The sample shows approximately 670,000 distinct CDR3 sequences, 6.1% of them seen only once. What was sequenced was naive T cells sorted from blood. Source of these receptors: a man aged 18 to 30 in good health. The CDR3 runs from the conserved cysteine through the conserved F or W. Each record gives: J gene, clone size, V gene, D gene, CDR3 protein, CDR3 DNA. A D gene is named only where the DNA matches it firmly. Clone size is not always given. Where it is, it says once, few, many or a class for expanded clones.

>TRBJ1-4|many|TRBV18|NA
CASSPNLEALLNEKLFF
TGTGCCAGCTCACCAAATCTGGAGGCCCTACTTAATGAAAAACTGTTTTTT
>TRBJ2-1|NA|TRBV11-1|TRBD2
CASSPRGPIAGAKHNEQFF
TGTGCCAGCAGCCCCCGGGGGCCCATAGCGGGGGCAAAACACAATGAGCAGTTCTTC
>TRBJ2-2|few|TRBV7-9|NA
CASSFGNANTGELFF
TGTGCCAGCAGCTTCGGCAACGCGAACACCGGGGAGCTGTTTTTT
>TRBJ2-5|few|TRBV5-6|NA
CASSLVGRDRFRETQYF
TGTGCCAGCAGCTTGGTAGGGCGGGACCGATTCAGGGAGACCCAGTACTTC
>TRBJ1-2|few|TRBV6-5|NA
CASSYPGSVEGYTF
TGTGCCAGCAGTTACCCAGGGAGCGTTGAAGGCTACACCTTC
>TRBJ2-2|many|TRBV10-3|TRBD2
CAISEGPSGTNTGELFF
TGTGCCATCAGTGAGGGCCCTAGCGGGACAAACACCGGGGAGCTGTTTTTT
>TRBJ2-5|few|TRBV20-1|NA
CSASKRDQETQYF
TGCAGTGCTTCCAAGCGGGACCAAGAGACCCAGTACTTC
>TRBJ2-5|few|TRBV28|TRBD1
CASSFPGQGPETQYF
TGTGCCAGCAGTTTTCCGGGACAGGGACCAGAGACCCAGTACTTC
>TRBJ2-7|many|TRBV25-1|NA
CASSEWAGAYEQYF
TGTGCCAGCAGTGAATGGGCAGGGGCCTACGAGCAGTACTTC
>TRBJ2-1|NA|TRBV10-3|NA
CAIKGDGYNEQFF
TGTGCCATCAAGGGGGACGGGTACAATGAGCAGTTCTTC
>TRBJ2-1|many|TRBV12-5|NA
CASGIGLNNEQFF
TGTGCTAGTGGCATCGGACTCAACAATGAGCAGTTCTTC
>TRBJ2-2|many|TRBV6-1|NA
CASSDGPLPGELFF
TGTGCCAGCAGCGATGGACCGCTACCCGGGGAGCTGTTTTTT
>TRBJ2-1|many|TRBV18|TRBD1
CASSPLTGGSSRSYNEQFF
TGTGCCAGCTCACCATTAACAGGGGGCTCGTCGCGCTCCTACAATGAGCAGTTCTTC
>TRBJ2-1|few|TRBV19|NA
CASSLAFGSYNEQFF
TGTGCCAGTAGTTTAGCGTTTGGCTCCTACAATGAGCAGTTCTTC
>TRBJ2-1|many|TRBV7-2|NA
CASSWTRGGYNEQFF
TGTGCCAGCAGCTGGACTAGGGGGGGATACAATGAGCAGTTCTTC
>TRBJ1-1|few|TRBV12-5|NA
CASGNSQTALTEAFF
TGTGCTAGTGGCAATAGCCAGACGGCACTCACTGAAGCTTTCTTT
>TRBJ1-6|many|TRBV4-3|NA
CASSQDQGYNSPLHF
TGCGCCAGCAGCCAAGATCAAGGTTATAATTCACCCCTCCACTTT
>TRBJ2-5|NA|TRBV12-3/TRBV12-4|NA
CASSLWGREETQYF
TGTGCCAGCAGTTTATGGGGCAGAGAAGAGACCCAGTACTTC